This TCR beta chain derives from a study of blood T cell repertoires in COVID-19. Looking at the study overall: Nucleic acid was either cDNA or gDNA, and it came from T cells, B-cell-depleted T cells, or PBMCs.

This clone was seen once. Participants, roughly 18 to 89 years old, spanned fewer than 25 US areas. Assignment of participants to cohorts was predicated upon participant-reported clinical history. Measured with immunoSEQ multiplex PCR; TCRdb has only the in-frame clones, and not every one. The table includes approximately 470,000 clones, roughly 87% detected once. The CDR3 is 13 amino acids. V lost 9 bases and J lost 7, with 18 bases in between. Germline lookup yields CDR1 LNHDA and CDR2 SQIVND (reference sequence). The sequencing input was PBMCs or T cells enriched from blood (not recorded which). The receptor comes from a woman under 30 who had recovered from COVID-19. The chain employs TRBV19 and TRBJ1-1, with D perhaps matching TRBD1 (5 bases). The CDR3 protein is CASHSQGADEAFF. The CDR3 bases are TGTGCCAGCCATTCCCAGGGTGCGGATGAAGCTTTCTTT.